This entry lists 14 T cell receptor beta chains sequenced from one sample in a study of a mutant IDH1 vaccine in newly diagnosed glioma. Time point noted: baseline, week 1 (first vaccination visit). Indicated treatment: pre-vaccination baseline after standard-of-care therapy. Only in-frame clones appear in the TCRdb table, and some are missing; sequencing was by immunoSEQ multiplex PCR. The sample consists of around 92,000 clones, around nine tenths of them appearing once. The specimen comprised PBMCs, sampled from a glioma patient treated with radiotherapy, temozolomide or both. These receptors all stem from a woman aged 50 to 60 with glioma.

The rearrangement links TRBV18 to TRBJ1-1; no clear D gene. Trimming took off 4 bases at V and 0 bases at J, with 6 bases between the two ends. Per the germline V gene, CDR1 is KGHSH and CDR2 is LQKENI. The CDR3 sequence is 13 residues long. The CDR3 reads CASSHGVNTEAFF. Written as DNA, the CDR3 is TGTGCCAGCTCACACGGGGTGAACACTGAAGCTTTCTTT.

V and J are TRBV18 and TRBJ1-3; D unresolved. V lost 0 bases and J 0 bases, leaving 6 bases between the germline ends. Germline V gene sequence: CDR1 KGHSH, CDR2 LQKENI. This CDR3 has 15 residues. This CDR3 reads CASSPPETSGNTIYF. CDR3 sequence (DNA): TGTGCCAGCTCACCACCGGAGACCTCTGGAAACACCATATATTTT.

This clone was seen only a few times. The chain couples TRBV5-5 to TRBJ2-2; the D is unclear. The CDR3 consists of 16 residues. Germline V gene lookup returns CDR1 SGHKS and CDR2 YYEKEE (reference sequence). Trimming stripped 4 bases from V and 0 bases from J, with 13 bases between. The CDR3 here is CASSPPSQANTGELFF. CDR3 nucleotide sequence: TGTGCCAGCAGCCCACCCTCTCAGGCGAACACCGGGGAGCTGTTTTTT.

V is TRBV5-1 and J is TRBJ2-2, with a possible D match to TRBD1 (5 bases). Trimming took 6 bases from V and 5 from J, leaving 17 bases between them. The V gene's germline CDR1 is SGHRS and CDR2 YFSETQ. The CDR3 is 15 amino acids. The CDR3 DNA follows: TGCGCCAGCACCCCGGGCAGGGTTAAGACCGGGGAGCTGTTTTTT. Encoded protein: CASTPGRVKTGELFF.

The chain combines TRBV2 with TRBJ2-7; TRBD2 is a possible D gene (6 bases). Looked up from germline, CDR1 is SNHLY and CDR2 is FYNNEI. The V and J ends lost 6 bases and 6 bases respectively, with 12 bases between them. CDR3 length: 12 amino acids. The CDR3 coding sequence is TGTGCCAGCAGACCGGACTACCTCGAGCAGTACTTC. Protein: CASRPDYLEQYF.

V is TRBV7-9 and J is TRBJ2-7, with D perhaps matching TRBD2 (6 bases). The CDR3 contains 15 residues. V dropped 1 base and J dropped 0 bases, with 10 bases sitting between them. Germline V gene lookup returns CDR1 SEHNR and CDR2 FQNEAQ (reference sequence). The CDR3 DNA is TGTGCCAGCAGCTTAGTGGGGGGTGACTCCTACGAGCAGTACTTC. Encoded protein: CASSLVGGDSYEQYF.

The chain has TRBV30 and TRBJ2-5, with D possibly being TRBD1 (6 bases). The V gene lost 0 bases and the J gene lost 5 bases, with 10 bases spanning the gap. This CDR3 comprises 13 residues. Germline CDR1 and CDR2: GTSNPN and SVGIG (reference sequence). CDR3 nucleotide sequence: TGTGCCTGGAGTGTACAGGGTAGTGAGACCCAGTACTTC. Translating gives CAWSVQGSETQYF.

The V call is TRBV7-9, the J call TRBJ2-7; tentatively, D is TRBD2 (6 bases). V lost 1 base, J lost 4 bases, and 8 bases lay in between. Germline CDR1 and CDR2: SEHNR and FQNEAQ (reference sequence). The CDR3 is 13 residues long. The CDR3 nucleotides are TGTGCCAGCAGCTTAGGAGGACTATACGAGCAGTACTTC. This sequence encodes CASSLGGLYEQYF.

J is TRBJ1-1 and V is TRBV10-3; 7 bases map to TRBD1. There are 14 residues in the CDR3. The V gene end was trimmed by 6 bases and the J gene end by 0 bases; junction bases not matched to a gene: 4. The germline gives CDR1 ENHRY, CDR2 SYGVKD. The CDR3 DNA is TGTGCCATCAGGATACAGGGGATGAACACTGAAGCTTTCTTT. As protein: CAIRIQGMNTEAFF.

The CDR3 reads CATHKFPRDGSTDTQYF. The CDR3 nucleotides read TGTGCCACCCATAAATTTCCCAGGGACGGGAGCACAGATACGCAGTATTTT. The chain is built from TRBV2 and TRBJ2-3, with D perhaps matching TRBD1 or TRBD2 (5 bases each). V was shortened by 10 bases and J by 0 bases, with 23 bases between the two germline ends. Germline V gene sequence: CDR1 SNHLY, CDR2 FYNNEI. The CDR3 is 17 residues long.

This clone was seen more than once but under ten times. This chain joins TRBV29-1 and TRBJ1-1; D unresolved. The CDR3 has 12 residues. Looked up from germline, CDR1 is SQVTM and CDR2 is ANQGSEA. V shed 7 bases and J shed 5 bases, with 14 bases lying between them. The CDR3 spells CSGGREGTEAFF. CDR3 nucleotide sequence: TGCAGCGGTGGACGGGAAGGAACTGAAGCTTTCTTT.

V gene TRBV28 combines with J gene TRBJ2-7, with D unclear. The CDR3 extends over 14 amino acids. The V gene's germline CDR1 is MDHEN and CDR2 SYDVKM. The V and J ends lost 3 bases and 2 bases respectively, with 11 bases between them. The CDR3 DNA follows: TGTGCCAGCAGTTTCTTCTCGGAAGCCTACGAGCAGTACTTC. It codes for CASSFFSEAYEQYF.

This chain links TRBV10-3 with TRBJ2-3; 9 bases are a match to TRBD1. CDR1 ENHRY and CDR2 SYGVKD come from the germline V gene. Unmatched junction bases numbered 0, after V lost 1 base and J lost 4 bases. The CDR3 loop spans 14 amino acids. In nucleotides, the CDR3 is TGTGCCATCAGTGAGTGGGACAGGGCAGATACGCAGTATTTT. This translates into CAISEWDRADTQYF.

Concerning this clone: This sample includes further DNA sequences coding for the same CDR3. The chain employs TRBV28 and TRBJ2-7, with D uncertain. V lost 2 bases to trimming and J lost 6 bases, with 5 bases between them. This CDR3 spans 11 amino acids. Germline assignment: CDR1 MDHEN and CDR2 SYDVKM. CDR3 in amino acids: CASSLGSEQYF. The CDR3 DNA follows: TGTGCCAGCAGTTTAGGTAGCGAGCAGTACTTC.